These 6 T cell receptor beta chains were all obtained from the same sample, sequenced in a study of control samples from healthy donors and cancer patients. Clones were read by immunoSEQ multiplex PCR, and TCRdb kept only the in-frame ones, dropping some. Of 150,000 to 200,000 clones in the sample, roughly 92% are singletons; the top ten hold 0.68%. What was sequenced was blood. The receptors were gathered from a woman in her twenties or thirties in good health.

The chain is built from TRBV9 and TRBJ2-3, with 9 bases aligning to TRBD1. V gave up 1 base and J gave up 1 base; unmatched junction bases: 4. The CDR3 has 16 amino acids. Germline CDR1 and CDR2: SGDLS and YYNGEE. The CDR3 loop is CASSVTGGDRTDTQYF. The DNA for the CDR3 is TGTGCCAGCAGCGTAACAGGGGGCGATCGCACAGATACGCAGTATTTT.

V gene TRBV15 combines with J gene TRBJ1-1; unclear D gene. Germline V gene sequence: CDR1 LNHNV, CDR2 YYDKDF (reference sequence). The CDR3 runs 13 residues. V lost 1 base and J 2 bases, leaving 5 bases between the germline ends. As DNA, the CDR3 is TGTGCCACCAGCAGAGTCACCAACACTGAAGCTTTCTTT. Translated, it gives CATSRVTNTEAFF. Full variable domain (remainder filled in from reference TRBV15 and TRBJ1-1): DAMVIQNPRYQVTQFGKPVTLSCSQTLNHNVMYWYQQKSSQAPKLLFHYYDKDFNNEADTPDNFQSRRPNTSFCFLDIRSPGLGDTAMYLCATSRVTNTEAFFGQGTRLTVV.

Of note for this clone: The sample contains more than one DNA sequence encoding this CDR3. The chain employs TRBV27 and TRBJ2-7, with 11 positions matching TRBD2. V dropped 3 bases and J dropped 3; count of bases not matched to a gene: 1. CDR3 length: 14 residues. Per germline, CDR1 MNHEY and CDR2 SMNVEV (reference sequence). The CDR3 loop reads CASSFTSGSYEQYF. In DNA, the CDR3 is TGTGCCAGCAGTTTTACTAGCGGGAGCTACGAGCAGTACTTC.

The rearrangement links TRBV12-3 or TRBV12-4 to TRBJ2-1, with a tentative D call TRBD1 (6 bases). V was trimmed by 11 bases and J by 14 bases, leaving 19 bases between them. This CDR3 spans 11 amino acids. The CDR3 DNA is TGTGCCGCCCTACCCCAGGGGAGTAAGTTCTTC. It encodes CAALPQGSKFF.

V is TRBV10-3 and J is TRBJ1-3; weak D call: TRBD1 (5 bases). The germline CDR1 and CDR2 sequences are ENHRY and SYGVKD. The V end was cut by 9 bases, the J end by 0 bases, with 12 bases between. CDR3 length equals 14 residues. Here the CDR3 DNA reads TGTGCCATAAAGGGAGGGGACTCTGGAAACACCATATATTTT. It translates to CAIKGGDSGNTIYF.

This clone has a handful of counts. The gene calls are TRBV6-2 or TRBV6-3 and TRBJ1-2; 10 nucleotides line up with TRBD1. This CDR3 comprises 14 residues. Losses at the gene ends were 2 bases for V and 6 bases for J; bases not matched to a gene: 3. Germline CDR1 reads MNHEY; CDR2 reads SVGEGT. CDR3 nucleotides: TGTGCCAGCAGTTACACTGGGACAGGGGATGGCTACACCTTC. It yields the protein CASSYTGTGDGYTF.